One and the same sample provided the 29 T cell receptor beta chains below, sequenced in a study of T cell changes during pregnancy in multiple sclerosis. Clones were sequenced by immunoSEQ multiplex PCR, and TCRdb holds only the in-frame ones, with some missing. The sample has approximately 61,000 clones, over 85% seen once. The starting material was peripheral blood, obtained in the first trimester of pregnancy. The receptors originated from a female donor in good health, enrolled as a control in a pregnancy study.

The chain combines TRBV4-3 with TRBJ2-5; 7 bases are a match to TRBD2. CDR1 LGHNA and CDR2 YSLEER come from the germline V gene. V trimming: 1 base; J trimming: 4 bases; junction bases outside the gene matches: 6. This CDR3 comprises 15 residues. As DNA, the CDR3 is TGCGCCAGCAGCCAAGGGGGGGGTGATTTAGAGACCCAGTACTTC. This codes for CASSQGGGDLETQYF.

The chain carries TRBV5-8 and TRBJ2-3; D gene ambiguous. CDR3 length: 17 residues. Trimming shortened V by 3 bases and J by 3 bases, and 20 bases separated the two germline ends. The germline CDR1 and CDR2 sequences are SGHTS and YDEGEE. The CDR3: CASSSLPPRLETDTQYF. The CDR3 DNA is TGTGCCAGCAGCTCACTCCCCCCTCGGCTGGAGACAGATACGCAGTATTTT.

This chain links TRBV11-3 with TRBJ1-1; D uncertain. Trimming stripped 2 bases from V and 3 bases from J, with 7 bases between. The CDR3 loop spans 13 amino acids. CDR1 is SGHNT and CDR2 is YENEEA in the germline V gene. CDR3 loop: CASSLKGDTEAFF. The DNA for the CDR3 is TGTGCCAGCAGCTTAAAGGGAGACACTGAAGCTTTCTTT.

The chain has TRBV11-2 and TRBJ2-2; TRBD1 might be the D (7 bases). The ends were cut back, 5 bases at V and 8 bases at J, with 15 bases in the middle. CDR1 is SGHAT, CDR2 FQNNGV, per germline. The CDR3 has 14 amino acids. CDR3 DNA: TGTGCCAGCAGCCGACGGCAGGGGGGTGGGGAGCTGTTTTTT. It encodes CASSRRQGGGELFF. Full variable domain (remainder filled in from reference TRBV11-2 and TRBJ2-2): EAGVAQSPRYKIIEKRQSVAFWCNPISGHATLYWYQQILGQGPKLLIQFQNNGVVDDSQLPKDRFSAERLKGVDSTLKIQPAKLEDSAVYLCASSRRQGGGELFFGEGSRLTVL.

V is TRBV7-8 and J is TRBJ2-5; D perhaps matches TRBD2 (7 bases). The CDR3 length is 16 residues. V was trimmed by 5 bases and J by 5 bases, leaving 21 bases between them. From germline, CDR1 is SGHVS and CDR2 FQNEAQ. The CDR3 here is CASSPPGGGGVETQYF. CDR3 in DNA: TGTGCCAGCAGCCCACCGGGGGGCGGAGGCGTGGAGACCCAGTACTTC.

This clone appeared once. The chain has TRBV15 and TRBJ1-6; TRBD1 matches 7 bases. The CDR3 covers 14 residues. Germline V gene data show CDR1 as LNHNV and CDR2 as YYDKDF (reference sequence). J gave up 10 bases and V 5 bases, and 8 bases lay outside the gene matches. Written as DNA, the CDR3 is TGTGCCACCAGCGTCCGACAGGGATACTCACCCCTCCACTTT. It encodes CATSVRQGYSPLHF.

This chain joins TRBV30 and TRBJ2-7; 9 bases agree with TRBD2. Germline CDR1 and CDR2: GTSNPN and SVGIG (reference sequence). CDR3 size: 16 residues. V shed 3 bases and J 0 bases; nucleotides not matched to a gene: 9. The CDR3 DNA reads TGTGCCTGGAGGGTGGCGAGCGGGGGGATCTCCTACGAGCAGTACTTC. Translated: CAWRVASGGISYEQYF.

V and J are TRBV6-5 and TRBJ1-6, with 8 bases aligning to TRBD1. Trimming took 5 bases from V and 10 from J; bases not matched to a gene: 7. The germline gives CDR1 MNHEY, CDR2 SVGAGI. The CDR3 spans 14 residues. CDR3 sequence: CASSLTGGHSPLHF. The CDR3 bases are TGTGCCAGCAGTCTTACAGGGGGACACTCACCCCTCCACTTT.

The genes are TRBV7-9 and TRBJ2-1; perhaps TRBD2 as D (5 bases). V was clipped by 5 bases and J by 2 bases, with 13 bases between them. Germline assignment: CDR1 SEHNR and CDR2 FQNEAQ (reference sequence). The CDR3 runs 15 residues. Written as DNA, the CDR3 is TGTGCCAGCAGCGCCGAGCGGCTCACCTACAATGAGCAGTTCTTC. Translation: CASSAERLTYNEQFF.

This chain links TRBV28 with TRBJ1-1, with unresolved D. Germline values: CDR1 MDHEN, CDR2 SYDVKM. CDR3 length equals 12 residues. Trimming took 4 bases from V and 1 from J, leaving 4 bases between them. In DNA form, the CDR3 reads TGTGCCAGCAGTTCAGGGAACACTGAAGCTTTCTTT. Its translation is CASSSGNTEAFF. The variable domain in full, with the rest retrieved from reference TRBV28 and TRBJ1-1, is DVKVTQSSRYLVKRTGEKVFLECVQDMDHENMFWYRQDPGLGLRLIYFSYDVKMKEKGDIPEGYSVSREKKERFSLILESASTNQTSMYLCASSSGNTEAFFGQGTRLTVV.

This chain links TRBV27 with TRBJ2-1, with 11 bases that match TRBD2. The CDR3 sequence is 17 residues long. J was trimmed by 2 bases and V by 4 bases; bases with no gene match: 7. Per germline, CDR1 MNHEY and CDR2 SMNVEV (reference sequence). The CDR3 sequence is CASSSGTSGPPYNEQFF. CDR3 coding DNA: TGTGCCAGCAGTTCCGGGACTAGCGGTCCCCCCTACAATGAGCAGTTCTTC.

Concerning this clone: This sample also contains other DNA sequences that code for the same CDR3. This chain uses TRBV10-3 with TRBJ2-3, with D tentatively TRBD2 (6 bases). Germline CDR1 ENHRY, CDR2 SYGVKD. V was cut by 2 bases and J by 14 bases, with 20 bases left in between. The CDR3 is made up of 14 amino acids. The CDR3 region has the DNA TGTGCCATCAGTGAGGGTAACTGTTGGTCTAGCGCGTATTTT. It encodes CAISEGNCWSSAYF.

The CDR3 DNA sequence: TGTGCCAGCAGTTCCAGGGGGCGTAATCAGCCCCAGCATTTT. Translation: CASSSRGRNQPQHF. The chain recombines TRBV6-5 with TRBJ1-5; 8 bases line up with TRBD1. The CDR3 runs to 14 residues. V gave up 4 bases and J gave up 4 bases; unmatched junction bases: 3. Germline-derived CDR1 and CDR2 are MNHEY and SVGAGI.

The chain is built from TRBV10-1 and TRBJ1-5; D possibly corresponds to TRBD1 (6 bases). Germline V gives CDR1 WNHNN, CDR2 SYGVQD (reference sequence). V was cut by 3 bases and J by 0 bases, with 15 bases left in between. The CDR3 extends over 17 amino acids. The CDR3, as DNA: TGCGCCAGCAGTGACCTCACTCAGGGGTATAGCAATCAGCCCCAGCATTTT. It is translated as CASSDLTQGYSNQPQHF.

J is TRBJ2-3 and V is TRBV9, with 9 bases that match TRBD2. This CDR3 is 15 amino acids long. V shed 3 bases and J 2 bases; nucleotides not matched to a gene: 4. Looked up from germline, CDR1 is SGDLS and CDR2 is YYNGEE. This chain's CDR3 is CASSAGTSSTDTQYF. CDR3 in DNA: TGTGCCAGCAGCGCCGGGACTAGCTCCACAGATACGCAGTATTTT.

The V call is TRBV5-1, the J call TRBJ2-7, with a tentative D call TRBD1 (6 bases). Per germline, CDR1 SGHRS and CDR2 YFSETQ. CDR3 length: 14 residues. V lost 1 base and J 2 bases, leaving 10 bases between the germline ends. For the CDR3, the DNA is TGCGCCAGCAGCTTGCTTCAGGGGACCTACGAGCAGTACTTC. Amino acids: CASSLLQGTYEQYF.

The rearrangement joins TRBV30 to TRBJ1-4, with unresolved D. This CDR3 contains 14 residues. The ends were cut back, 1 base at V and 5 bases at J, with 11 bases in the middle. Germline CDR1 is GTSNPN and CDR2 is SVGIG (reference sequence). The CDR3 loop reads CAWSASLGNEKLFF. The CDR3 bases are TGTGCCTGGAGTGCTTCTCTGGGCAATGAAAAACTGTTTTTT.

This chain links TRBV5-1 with TRBJ1-1; D gene unclear. Germline CDR1 SGHRS, CDR2 YFSETQ. V lost 3 bases, J lost 4 bases, and 16 bases lay in between. The CDR3 runs to 15 residues. The CDR3 protein is CASSWNGQEGTEAFF. The CDR3 DNA reads as TGCGCCAGCAGCTGGAACGGTCAGGAAGGCACTGAAGCTTTCTTT.

The chain is built from TRBV7-8 and TRBJ2-1, with TRBD2 matching over 8 bases. Germline V lookup: CDR1 SGHVS, CDR2 FQNEAQ. The CDR3 consists of 18 residues. J was trimmed by 7 bases and V by 1 base; bases with no gene match: 15. The CDR3 protein is CASSLGRRGAYIWNEQFF. CDR3 DNA: TGTGCCAGCAGCTTAGGAAGGCGGGGGGCCTACATTTGGAATGAGCAGTTCTTC.

In regard to this clone: The junction departs from germline at one end; a sequencing error may be responsible. The chain joins TRBV19 to TRBJ1-1, with D maybe TRBD1 (5 bases). The CDR3 consists of 15 residues. Germline V gene data show CDR1 as LNHDA and CDR2 as SQIVND (reference sequence). CDR3 region: CAGSVPGDLATEAFF. CDR3 bases: TGTGCCGGTAGTGTCCCGGGGGACTTAGCCACTGAAGCTTTCTTT.

The chain has TRBV19 and TRBJ1-1; D is unresolved. Trimming cost V 7 bases and J 0 bases, with 12 bases left between them. The CDR3 is 14 amino acids. The V gene's germline CDR1 is LNHDA and CDR2 SQIVND (reference sequence). This chain's CDR3 is CASMRHTMNTEAFF. CDR3 nucleotides: TGTGCCAGTATGAGGCATACCATGAACACTGAAGCTTTCTTT.

The chain joins TRBV2 to TRBJ2-7; D uncertain. V was pared by 0 bases and J by 4 bases, with 19 bases between. Germline V CDR1 and CDR2: SNHLY, FYNNEI. There are 17 residues in the CDR3. CDR3 sequence reads: CASSEAPTESRMYEQYF. The CDR3 nucleotides are TGTGCCAGCAGTGAAGCGCCCACTGAAAGCCGAATGTACGAGCAGTACTTC.

V gene TRBV19 combines with J gene TRBJ2-4; perhaps TRBD1 as D (5 bases). This CDR3 has 15 residues. V was pared by 7 bases and J by 1 base, with 14 bases between. The V gene's germline CDR1 is LNHDA and CDR2 SQIVND (reference sequence). The CDR3 nucleotides read TGTGCCAGTAAACGGGTCCCAGGGGCCAAAAACATTCAGTACTTC. Residues: CASKRVPGAKNIQYF.

The gene calls are TRBV18 and TRBJ1-1, with 9 bases aligning to TRBD1. CDR3 size: 14 residues. The germline CDR1 and CDR2 sequences are KGHSH and LQKENI. Losses at the gene ends were 3 bases for V and 1 base for J; bases not matched to a gene: 0. CDR3 DNA sequence: TGTGCCAGCTCACCGGGACAGGGGAACACTGAAGCTTTCTTT. Amino acid sequence: CASSPGQGNTEAFF.

The chain links TRBV7-8 to TRBJ2-7; 8 nucleotides align to TRBD2. The CDR3 covers 14 residues. Germline loops: CDR1 SGHVS, CDR2 FQNEAQ. The trim removed 5 bases at V and 0 bases at J, leaving 3 bases unmatched. CDR3 DNA: TGTGCCAGCAGCGTAACTAGCGGCTCCTACGAGCAGTACTTC. It codes for CASSVTSGSYEQYF.

The chain couples TRBV18 to TRBJ2-1, with a possible D match to TRBD2 (6 bases). CDR3 length: 15 amino acids. CDR1 and CDR2 (germline): KGHSH, LQKENI. Trimming removed 6 bases from V and 7 bases from J, with 19 bases in between. The CDR3 sequence: CASSPGSGDGNEQFF. DNA of the CDR3: TGTGCCAGCTCCCCGGGTAGCGGAGACGGGAATGAGCAGTTCTTC.

This chain joins TRBV6-6 and TRBJ1-3; no firm D call. The CDR3 sequence is 15 residues long. The ends were cut back, 0 bases at V and 0 bases at J, with 6 bases in the middle. Germline CDR1 and CDR2: MNHNY and SVGAGI (reference sequence). This chain's CDR3 is CASSYSSHSGNTIYF. The CDR3 nucleotides are TGTGCCAGCAGTTACTCATCCCACTCTGGAAACACCATATATTTT.

This clone was seen a single time. V usage is TRBV5-4 and J usage is TRBJ2-5; 12 nucleotides agree with TRBD2. From germline, CDR1 is SGHNT and CDR2 YYREEE (reference sequence). This CDR3 has 14 residues. V lost 5 bases and J lost 5; bases outside the gene matches: 4. The CDR3 coding sequence is TGTGCCAGCAGATCCGGGACTAGCGGGGAGACCCAGTACTTC. This gives the protein CASRSGTSGETQYF.

The chain links TRBV10-3 to TRBJ1-1; 10 nucleotides match TRBD1. CDR3 length: 15 amino acids. Germline trimming cut 3 bases from V and 5 bases from J; bases unmatched to any gene: 6. Germline CDR1 is ENHRY and CDR2 is SYGVKD. CDR3 amino acids: CAISDYGQGETEAFF. CDR3 in DNA: TGTGCCATCAGTGATTATGGACAGGGGGAGACTGAAGCTTTCTTT.